Given below is one T cell receptor (beta chain) in context. This record comes from a study of cytomegalovirus exposure and HLA in healthy donors. This PCR relied on a set of 60 Vbeta primers and 13 Jbeta primers. Produced via immunoSEQ multiplex PCR; TCRdb's table is partial and in-frame only. Here the sample table reports tens of thousands of clones. With 2 bases clipped from V and 5 bases from J, the junction kept 8 bases outside the gene matches. Germline CDR1 reads LGHNA; CDR2 reads YSLEER. The CDR3 is made up of 16 amino acids. The specimen was PBMCs. The chain joins TRBV4-3 to TRBJ2-1; 8 positions agree with TRBD2. The origin of this receptor is a man aged 45 to 65 in good health and CMV-seronegative. The CDR3 spells CASSQIGGARDNEQFF. CDR3 nucleotide sequence: TGCGCCAGCAGCCAAATCGGGGGGGCACGGGACAATGAGCAGTTCTTC.